This T cell receptor beta chain derives from a study of patients and donors after allogeneic stem cell transplantation. From the RT-PCR reads, TCRdb called clonotypes with MiXCR, one entry per CDR3 protein. Of around 31,000 distinct CDR3 sequences in the sample, about 6.8% are singletons; the top ten hold about 32%. CDR1 is MNHNS and CDR2 is SASEGT in the germline V gene. Deletions cut 2 bases from V and 9 bases from J, with 5 bases between. CDR3 length equals 11 residues. This clonotype was counted between two and nine times. The chain carries TRBV6-1 and TRBJ2-4, with D unclear. Sequenced sample: blood, either unsorted or a sorted T cell fraction (not recorded which). The source of this sequence is a human donor who was either an allogeneic HSCT recipient or a stem cell or donor lymphocyte infusion donor (not recorded which). It is not recorded whose cells these are; they may come from a transplant donor. The CDR3 here is CASSELGIQYF. The CDR3 DNA reads TGTGCCAGCAGTGAACTTGGCATTCAGTACTTC.